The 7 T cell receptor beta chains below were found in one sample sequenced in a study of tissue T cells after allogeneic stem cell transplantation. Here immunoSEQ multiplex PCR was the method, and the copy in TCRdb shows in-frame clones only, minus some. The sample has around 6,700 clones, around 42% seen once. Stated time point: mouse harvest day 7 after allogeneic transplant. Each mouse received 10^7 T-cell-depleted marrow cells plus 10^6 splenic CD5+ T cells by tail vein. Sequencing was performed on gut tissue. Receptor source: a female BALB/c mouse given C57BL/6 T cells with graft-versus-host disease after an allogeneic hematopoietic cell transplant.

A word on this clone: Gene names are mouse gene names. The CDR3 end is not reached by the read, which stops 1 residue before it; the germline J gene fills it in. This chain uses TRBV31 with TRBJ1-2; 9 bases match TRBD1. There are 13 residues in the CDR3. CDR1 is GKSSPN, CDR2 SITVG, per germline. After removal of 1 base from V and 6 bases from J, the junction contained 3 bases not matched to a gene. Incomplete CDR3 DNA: TGTGCCTGGAGTCCGGGACAGGGCCCCGACTACACC. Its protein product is CAWSPGQGPDYT. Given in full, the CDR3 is CAWSPGQGPDYTF.

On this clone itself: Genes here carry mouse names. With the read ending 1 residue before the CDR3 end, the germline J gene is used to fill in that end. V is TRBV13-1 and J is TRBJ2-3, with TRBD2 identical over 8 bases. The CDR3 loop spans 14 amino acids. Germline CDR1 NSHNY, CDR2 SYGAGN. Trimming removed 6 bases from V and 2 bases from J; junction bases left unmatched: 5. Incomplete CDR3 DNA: TGTGCCAGCAAAGGGGGGGGCTATGCAGAAACGCTGTAT. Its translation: CASKGGGYAETLY. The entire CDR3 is CASKGGGYAETLYF.

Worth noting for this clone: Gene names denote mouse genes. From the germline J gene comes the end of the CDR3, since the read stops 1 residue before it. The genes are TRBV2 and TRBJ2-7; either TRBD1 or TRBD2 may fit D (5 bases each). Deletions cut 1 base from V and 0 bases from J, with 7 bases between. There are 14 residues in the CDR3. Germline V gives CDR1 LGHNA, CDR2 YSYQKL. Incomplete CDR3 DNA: TGTGCCAGCAGCCAAGTGGGGCCCTCCTATGAACAGTAC. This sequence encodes CASSQVGPSYEQY. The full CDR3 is CASSQVGPSYEQYF.

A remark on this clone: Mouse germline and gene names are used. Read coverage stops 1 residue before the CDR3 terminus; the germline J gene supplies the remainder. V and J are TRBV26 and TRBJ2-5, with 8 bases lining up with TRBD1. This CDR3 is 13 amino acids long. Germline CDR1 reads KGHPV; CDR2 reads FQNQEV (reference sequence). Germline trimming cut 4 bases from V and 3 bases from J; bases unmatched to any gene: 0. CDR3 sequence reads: CASSRDRQDTQYF. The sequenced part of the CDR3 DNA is TGTGCCAGCAGTCGGGACAGGCAAGACACCCAGTAC.

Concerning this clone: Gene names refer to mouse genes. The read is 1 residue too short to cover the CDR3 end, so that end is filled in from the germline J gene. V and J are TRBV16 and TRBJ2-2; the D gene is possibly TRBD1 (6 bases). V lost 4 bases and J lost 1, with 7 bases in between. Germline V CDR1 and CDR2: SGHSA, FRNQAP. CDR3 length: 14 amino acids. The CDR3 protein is CASSSGVNTGQLYF. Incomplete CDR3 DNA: TGTGCAAGCAGCTCAGGGGTAAACACCGGGCAGCTCTAC.

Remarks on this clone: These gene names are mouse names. This CDR3 reads CASSLGGEVFF. Incomplete CDR3 DNA: TGTGCCAGCTCTCTCGGGGGGGAAGTCTTC. The chain uses TRBV12-2 and TRBJ1-1, with D tentatively TRBD1 (5 bases). The CDR3 goes on 1 residue after the read ends, and that part is filled in from the germline J gene. Per the germline V gene, CDR1 is SGHLS and CDR2 is HYDKME. Between the trimmed V and J ends, which lost 0 bases and 8 bases, there was a span of 6 bases. This CDR3 contains 11 residues.

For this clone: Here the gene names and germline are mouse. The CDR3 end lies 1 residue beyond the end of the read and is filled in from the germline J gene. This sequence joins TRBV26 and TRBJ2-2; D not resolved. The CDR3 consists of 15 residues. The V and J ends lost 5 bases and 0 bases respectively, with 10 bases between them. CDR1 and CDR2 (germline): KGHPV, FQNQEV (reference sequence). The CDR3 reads CASSARATNTGQLYF. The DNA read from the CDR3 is TGTGCCAGCAGTGCCCGGGCCACAAACACCGGGCAGCTCTAC.